This T cell receptor beta chain was sequenced for a study of neurological immune-mediated disorders. Points from the study as a whole: Multiple sclerosis patients had less TCR clonal expansion than even healthy controls, unlike HTLV-1-associated myelopathy. The study found no CDR3 amino acid sequences shared by expanded clones across subjects, suggesting private repertoires in all groups. Phylogenetic grouping put 18 of 34 multiple sclerosis patients' repertoires into one related-CDR3 cluster, a possible signature.

5'RACE with 10-nucleotide random UMIs generated the cDNA. TCRdb reprocessed the 5' RACE reads with MiXCR, giving one entry per CDR3 protein. Here the sample spans roughly 74,000 distinct CDR3 sequences, around 5% being singletons. The CDR3 consists of 14 residues. Germline CDR1 reads DFQATT; CDR2 reads SNEGSKA (reference sequence). Trimming left V 3 bases short and J 0 bases short, with 9 bases between. This clonotype occurred many times. The antigen is unknown. The gene calls are TRBV20-1 and TRBJ2-1; weak D call: TRBD1 (6 bases). The material sequenced was PBMCs. The origin of this receptor is a man between 18 and 35 years old with multiple sclerosis. The CDR3 region has the DNA TGCAGTGCTAGCCTGGACAGCTCCTACAATGAGCAGTTCTTC. It encodes CSASLDSSYNEQFF.